One sample yielded the 20 T cell receptor beta chains listed below, sequenced in a study of metastatic and nonmetastatic thyroid tumors. Using MiXCR, TCRdb re-called clones from the PCR reads. The sample gives tens of thousands of clones, around 13% of which show up once; 7% to 9% is in the top ten. No treatment of any kind had been given to any patient before thyroid surgery. Sample: tumor tissue. These receptors all come from a female donor with papillary thyroid cancer or a benign thyroid nodule (not recorded which). Some clones in this sample may be carry-over from other donors' samples.

About this clone: A much more abundant neighbour one base away suggests this may be a read error. The J gene is TRBJ1-2, the V gene TRBV7-9; D is uncertain. This CDR3 has 11 residues. With 5 bases removed from V and 9 bases from J, the gap between germline ends came to 10 bases. Looked up from germline, CDR1 is SEHNR and CDR2 is FQNEAQ (reference sequence). The CDR3, as DNA: TGTGCCAGCAGCCTGGCCGGGTGCTACACCTTC. This translates into CASSLAGCYTF.

This clone was seen repeatedly, ten times or more. The rearrangement uses TRBV19 and TRBJ2-3; the match to TRBD2 covers 7 bases. Germline values: CDR1 LNHDA, CDR2 SQIVND (reference sequence). This CDR3 has 14 residues. Trimming at V came to 2 bases and at J to 3 bases, leaving 2 bases not matched to a gene. DNA of the CDR3: TGTGCCAGTAGTATATGGGAGGGAACAGATACGCAGTATTTT. This codes for CASSIWEGTDTQYF.

Only a few counts were recorded for this clone. The rearrangement joins TRBV5-4 to TRBJ2-5, with TRBD2 identical over 11 bases. The germline V gene has CDR1 SGHNT and CDR2 YYREEE (reference sequence). This CDR3 is 16 amino acids long. V dropped 4 bases and J dropped 1; count of bases not matched to a gene: 6. The CDR3 protein is CASSPIAGGFQETQYF. The CDR3 DNA sequence: TGTGCCAGCAGCCCGATAGCGGGAGGGTTCCAAGAGACCCAGTACTTC.

This clone was counted many times. This rearrangement joins TRBV2 to TRBJ2-4; possibly TRBD2 for D (6 bases). V lost 8 bases to trimming and J lost 7 bases, with 12 bases between them. Germline loops: CDR1 SNHLY, CDR2 FYNNEI. This CDR3 is 12 amino acids long. The CDR3 loop reads CASAPGVNIQYF. CDR3 DNA: TGTGCCAGCGCCCCGGGAGTGAACATTCAGTACTTC.

In its sample, this clone was seen many times. The chain combines TRBV3-1 with TRBJ2-3, with D possibly being TRBD1 or TRBD2 (5 bases each). Per the germline V gene, CDR1 is LGHDT and CDR2 is YNNKEL (reference sequence). The V and J ends lost 7 bases and 4 bases respectively, with 15 bases between them. This CDR3 contains 14 residues. CDR3 in amino acids: CASTPVRGADTQYF. The CDR3 bases are TGTGCCAGCACCCCGGTGAGGGGCGCAGATACGCAGTATTTT.

This clone was detected ten times or more. V gene TRBV4-2 combines with J gene TRBJ2-1; D might be TRBD1 (6 bases). Germline CDR1 and CDR2: LGHNA and YNFKEQ. This CDR3 contains 19 residues. V dropped 4 bases and J dropped 8 bases, with 30 bases sitting between them. Here the CDR3 reads CASSPRWARGEGTTDEQFF. The CDR3 nucleotides read TGTGCCAGCAGCCCGAGGTGGGCCAGGGGTGAGGGAACTACGGATGAGCAGTTCTTC.

This clone was detected many times. The chain links TRBV6-5 to TRBJ2-3; D unresolved. The CDR3 length is 14 residues. Germline V gives CDR1 MNHEY, CDR2 SVGAGI. Trimming shortened V by 2 bases and J by 3 bases, and 9 bases separated the two germline ends. This CDR3 reads CASSYRDGTDTQYF. The CDR3 DNA sequence: TGTGCCAGCAGTTACAGGGATGGGACAGATACGCAGTATTTT.

This clone was observed many times. V and J are TRBV20-1 and TRBJ2-3, with D perhaps TRBD1 (5 bases). The germline CDR1 and CDR2 sequences are DFQATT and SNEGSKA (reference sequence). Trimming removed 1 base at V and 7 bases at J, with 27 bases between. The CDR3 extends over 18 amino acids. For the CDR3, the DNA is TGCAGTGCTAGAGTCATGGGCGACTGGGCCCAGGGCTCCTATACGCAGTATTTT. Amino acids: CSARVMGDWAQGSYTQYF.

This clone was observed many times. This CDR3 is also generated by other DNA sequences in the sample. The chain couples TRBV6-6 to TRBJ2-5; D possibly corresponds to TRBD2 (6 bases). The length of the CDR3 is 14 residues. V lost 2 bases and J 5 bases, leaving 12 bases between the germline ends. Germline loops: CDR1 MNHNY, CDR2 SVGAGI (reference sequence). The CDR3 region is CASSYPGGGETQYF. DNA for the CDR3: TGTGCCAGCAGTTACCCAGGCGGAGGGGAGACCCAGTACTTC.

V gene TRBV9 combines with J gene TRBJ2-1; 7 bases line up with TRBD2. J lost 3 bases, V lost 0 bases, and 6 bases had no gene match. The CDR3 totals 16 residues. In germline, CDR1 is SGDLS, CDR2 YYNGEE. The CDR3 loop is CASSVEPAGIYNEQFF. The DNA for the CDR3 is TGTGCCAGCAGCGTAGAGCCAGCGGGAATCTACAATGAGCAGTTCTTC.

Worth noting for this clone: Possible read error: a much larger clone is one base away. J is TRBJ2-1 and V is TRBV13, with D unclear. V lost 7 bases to trimming and J lost 8 bases, with 24 bases between them. Germline V gives CDR1 PRHDT, CDR2 FYEKMQ (reference sequence). There are 16 residues in the CDR3. The CDR3 region has the DNA TGTGCCAGCACCTCAGGCGTGAGCCCCCCAAGCCATGAGCAGTTCTTC. It codes for CASTSGVSPPSHEQFF.

A note on this clone: This may arise from a read error, as a much more abundant clone is one base away. This chain uses TRBV12-3 or TRBV12-4 with TRBJ1-5; the match to TRBD1 covers 11 bases. The ends lost 4 bases at V and 10 bases at J; junction bases unmatched: 9. The CDR3 totals 15 residues. CDR3 DNA sequence: TGTGCCAGCAGTTCTGGGACAGGGGGGGCAGATCCCCAGCATTTT. This gives the protein CASSSGTGGADPQHF.

This clone was counted at least ten times. This sample also contains other DNA sequences that code for the same CDR3. This chain joins TRBV5-1 and TRBJ2-6; D is uncertain. The V and J ends lost 2 bases and 0 bases respectively, with 6 bases between them. The CDR3 totals 15 residues. CDR1 and CDR2 from the germline V gene are SGHRS and YFSETQ. In nucleotides, the CDR3 is TGCGCCAGCAGCTTCGTGAGCTCTGGGGCCAACGTCCTGACTTTC. Encoded protein: CASSFVSSGANVLTF.

About this clone: A much larger clone sits a single nucleotide away, making a read error possible. The rearrangement uses TRBV5-6 and TRBJ1-5; 7 bases are shared with TRBD1. The CDR3 covers 14 residues. V was pared by 4 bases and J by 7 bases, with 8 bases of the junction left unmatched. CDR1 and CDR2 (germline): SGHDT, YYEEEE. CDR3: CASSLRQGCQPQHF. For the CDR3, the DNA is TGTGCCAGCAGCCTCAGACAGGGATGCCAGCCCCAGCATTTT.

This clone was counted ten times or more. The J gene is TRBJ2-7, the V gene TRBV5-8; D remains unclear. The germline V gene encodes CDR1 SGHTS and CDR2 YDEGEE. CDR3 length equals 15 residues. Trimming took off 2 bases at V and 4 bases at J, with 16 bases between the two ends. The CDR3: CASSFKQFLVYEQYF. The CDR3 region has the DNA TGTGCCAGCAGCTTTAAACAGTTTCTAGTATACGAGCAGTACTTC.

This clone was counted many times. The chain joins TRBV6-1 to TRBJ2-1; 10 bases agree with TRBD2. Per the germline V gene, CDR1 is MNHNS and CDR2 is SASEGT. With V trimmed by 5 bases and J by 5 bases, 6 bases remained unmatched. There are 15 residues in the CDR3. CDR3 residues: CASSFSGRFDNEQFF. CDR3 DNA sequence: TGTGCCAGCAGTTTTAGCGGGAGGTTCGACAATGAGCAGTTCTTC.

In this sample, this clone turned up many times. The gene calls are TRBV2 and TRBJ2-5; no definite D call. V lost 2 bases to trimming and J lost 1 base, with 2 bases between them. Germline-derived CDR1 and CDR2 are SNHLY and FYNNEI. CDR3 size: 12 residues. As DNA, the CDR3 is TGTGCCAGCAGTGAACTCCAAGAGACCCAGTACTTC. Translation gives CASSELQETQYF. The variable domain in full, completed from reference TRBV2 and TRBJ2-5, reads EPEVTQTPSHQVTQMGQEVILRCVPISNHLYFYWYRQILGQKVEFLVSFYNNEISEKSEIFDDQFSVERPDGSNFTLKIRSTKLEDSAMYFCASSELQETQYFGPGTRLLVL.

This clone was detected ten times or more. In nucleotides, the CDR3 is TGTGCCAGCAGCGCCGGAGATACGCAGTATTTT. Protein: CASSAGDTQYF. The rearrangement uses TRBV9 and TRBJ2-3; D is ambiguous. Trimming cost V 3 bases and J 5 bases, with 4 bases left between them. Germline V gene sequence: CDR1 SGDLS, CDR2 YYNGEE. This CDR3 has 11 residues.

This clone was found a few times. Other DNA variants within this sample encode the same CDR3. The CDR3 nucleotides read TGTGCCAGCGACCCAGGAGGCGTCGGGGACATTCAGTACTTC. Encoded protein: CASDPGGVGDIQYF. The gene calls are TRBV2 and TRBJ2-4, with D possibly TRBD2 on 5 matching bases. CDR3 length equals 14 residues. The V gene lost 8 bases and the J gene lost 8 bases, with 19 bases spanning the gap. Germline-derived CDR1 and CDR2 are SNHLY and FYNNEI.

This clone has at least ten counts. The V gene is TRBV12-3 or TRBV12-4, the J gene TRBJ1-1; TRBD1 aligns across 7 bases. CDR3 size: 13 residues. Trimming cost V 6 bases and J 4 bases; bases outside gene matches: 5. CDR3 sequence: CASSRTGTTEAFF. The CDR3 nucleotides are TGTGCCAGCAGCCGGACAGGAACCACTGAAGCTTTCTTT.